The source of this T cell receptor (beta chain) is a study of CD8 T cells in ankylosing spondylitis. TCR beta libraries were made by quantitative 5'-RACE with molecular barcodes. Via MiXCR, TCRdb re-called the 5' RACE reads, giving one row per CDR3 protein. The repertoire consists of about 130,000 distinct CDR3 sequences, with over 7% occurring once and the leading ten covering more than 3%. Study-level points and caveats: From matched ankylosing spondylitis synovial fluid, disease-linked clones were reportedly recovered at significantly enriched levels. Previous work reported some of these motif variants in the synovial fluid and blood of reactive arthritis.

This clonotype came up many times. What it binds is not known. The specimen sequenced was blood, either unsorted or a sorted T cell fraction (not recorded which). This receptor was obtained from a male donor with ankylosing spondylitis or in good health (not recorded which).

CDR3 residues: CASSPNGAHSTDTQYF. The CDR3 DNA reads TGTGCCAGCAGCCCCAACGGCGCACATAGCACAGATACGCAGTATTTT. This chain uses TRBV12-3 or TRBV12-4 with TRBJ2-3; D not certain. The CDR3 has 16 residues. V was pared by 6 bases and J by 0 bases, with 16 bases between.